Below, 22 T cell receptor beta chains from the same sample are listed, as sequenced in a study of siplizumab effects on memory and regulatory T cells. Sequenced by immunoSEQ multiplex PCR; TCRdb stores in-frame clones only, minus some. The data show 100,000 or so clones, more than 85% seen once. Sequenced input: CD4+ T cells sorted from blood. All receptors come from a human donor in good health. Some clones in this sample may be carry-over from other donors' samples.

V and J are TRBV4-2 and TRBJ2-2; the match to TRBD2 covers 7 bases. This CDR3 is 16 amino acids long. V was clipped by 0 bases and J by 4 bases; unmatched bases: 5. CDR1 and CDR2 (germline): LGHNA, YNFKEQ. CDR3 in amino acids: CASSQDLAVPTGELFF. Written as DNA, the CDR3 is TGTGCCAGCAGCCAAGACCTAGCGGTACCCACCGGGGAGCTGTTTTTT.

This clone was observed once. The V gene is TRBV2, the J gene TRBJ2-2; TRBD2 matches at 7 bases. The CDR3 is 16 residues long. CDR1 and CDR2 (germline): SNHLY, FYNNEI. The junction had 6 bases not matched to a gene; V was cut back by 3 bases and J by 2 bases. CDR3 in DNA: TGTGCCAGCAGTGAGCGGGAGACTGGAAACACCGGGGAGCTGTTTTTT. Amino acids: CASSERETGNTGELFF.

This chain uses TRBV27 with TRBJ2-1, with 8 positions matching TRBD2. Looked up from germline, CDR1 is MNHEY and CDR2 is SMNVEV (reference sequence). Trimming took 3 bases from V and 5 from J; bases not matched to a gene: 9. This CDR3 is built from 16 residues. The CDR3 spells CASSLGRGAPNNEQFF. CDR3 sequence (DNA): TGTGCCAGCAGTTTGGGGCGGGGGGCCCCAAACAATGAGCAGTTCTTC.

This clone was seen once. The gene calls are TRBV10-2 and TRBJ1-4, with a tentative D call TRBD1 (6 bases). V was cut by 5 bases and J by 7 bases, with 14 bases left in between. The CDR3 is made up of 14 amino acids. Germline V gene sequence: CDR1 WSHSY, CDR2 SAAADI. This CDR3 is CASSNGGFGEKLFF. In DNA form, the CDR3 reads TGCGCCAGCAGTAACGGGGGCTTTGGTGAAAAACTGTTTTTT.

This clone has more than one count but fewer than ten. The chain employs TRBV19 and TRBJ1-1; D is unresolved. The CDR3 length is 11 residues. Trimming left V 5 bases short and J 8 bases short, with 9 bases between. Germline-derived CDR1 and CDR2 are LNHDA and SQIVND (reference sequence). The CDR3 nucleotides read TGTGCCAGTAGTTTGAGGGAAGAAGCTTTCTTT. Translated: CASSLREEAFF.

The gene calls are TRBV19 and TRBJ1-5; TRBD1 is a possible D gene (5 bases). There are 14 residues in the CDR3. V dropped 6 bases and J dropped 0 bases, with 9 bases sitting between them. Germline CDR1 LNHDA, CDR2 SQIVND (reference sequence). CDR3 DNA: TGTGCCAGTAGGGGGCCGCATAGCAATCAGCCCCAGCATTTT. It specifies CASRGPHSNQPQHF.

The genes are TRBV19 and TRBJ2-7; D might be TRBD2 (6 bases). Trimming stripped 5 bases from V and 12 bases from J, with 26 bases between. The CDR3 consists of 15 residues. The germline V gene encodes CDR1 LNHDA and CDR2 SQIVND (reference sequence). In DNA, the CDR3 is TGTGCCAGTAGTCTCAAAGCCGGGACTTCGGACGGACGGTACTTC. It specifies CASSLKAGTSDGRYF.

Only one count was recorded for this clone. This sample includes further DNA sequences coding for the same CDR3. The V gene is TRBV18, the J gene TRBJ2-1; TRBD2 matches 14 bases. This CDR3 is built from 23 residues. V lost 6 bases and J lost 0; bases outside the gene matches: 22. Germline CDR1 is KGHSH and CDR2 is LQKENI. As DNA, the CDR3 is TGTGCCAGCTCGCCTCCCCAGGGATCACCCGGGACTAGCGGGAGTTTCTCCTACAATGAGCAGTTCTTC. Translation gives CASSPPQGSPGTSGSFSYNEQFF.

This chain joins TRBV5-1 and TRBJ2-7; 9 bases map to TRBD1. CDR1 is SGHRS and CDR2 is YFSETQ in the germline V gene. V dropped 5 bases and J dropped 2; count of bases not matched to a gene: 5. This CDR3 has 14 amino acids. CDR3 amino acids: CASSFGQGTYEQYF. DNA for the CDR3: TGCGCCAGCAGTTTTGGACAGGGGACCTACGAGCAGTACTTC.

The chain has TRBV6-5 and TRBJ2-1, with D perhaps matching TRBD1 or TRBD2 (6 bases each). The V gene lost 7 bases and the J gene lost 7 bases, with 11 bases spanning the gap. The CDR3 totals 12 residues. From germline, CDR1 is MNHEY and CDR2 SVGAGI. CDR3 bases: TGTGCCAGCACCCCGGGGGCTAATGAGCAGTTCTTC. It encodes CASTPGANEQFF.

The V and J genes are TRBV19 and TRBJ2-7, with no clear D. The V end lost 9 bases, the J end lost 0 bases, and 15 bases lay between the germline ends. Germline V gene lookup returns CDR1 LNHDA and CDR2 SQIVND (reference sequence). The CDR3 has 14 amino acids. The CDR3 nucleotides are TGTGCCAGCGCCCCCGGACGGACCTCCTACGAGCAGTACTTC. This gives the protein CASAPGRTSYEQYF.

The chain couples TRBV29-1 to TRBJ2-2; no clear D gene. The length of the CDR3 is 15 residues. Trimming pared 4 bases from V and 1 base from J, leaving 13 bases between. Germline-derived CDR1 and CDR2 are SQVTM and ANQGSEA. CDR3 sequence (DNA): TGCAGCGTTGGCTCAGGACGGTTGAACACCGGGGAGCTGTTTTTT. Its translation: CSVGSGRLNTGELFF.

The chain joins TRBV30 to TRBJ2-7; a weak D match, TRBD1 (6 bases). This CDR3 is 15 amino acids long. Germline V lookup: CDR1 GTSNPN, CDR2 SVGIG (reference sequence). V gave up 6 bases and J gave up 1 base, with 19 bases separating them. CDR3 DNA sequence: TGTGCCTGCTCTAGGGGGATCACTGGGTCCTACGAGCAGTACTTC. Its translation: CACSRGITGSYEQYF.

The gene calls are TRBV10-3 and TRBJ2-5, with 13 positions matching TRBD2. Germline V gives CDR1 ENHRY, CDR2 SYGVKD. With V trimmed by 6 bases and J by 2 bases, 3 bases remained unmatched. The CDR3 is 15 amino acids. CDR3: CAIRRGLAGQETQYF. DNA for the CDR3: TGTGCCATCAGGAGGGGACTAGCGGGACAAGAGACCCAGTACTTC.

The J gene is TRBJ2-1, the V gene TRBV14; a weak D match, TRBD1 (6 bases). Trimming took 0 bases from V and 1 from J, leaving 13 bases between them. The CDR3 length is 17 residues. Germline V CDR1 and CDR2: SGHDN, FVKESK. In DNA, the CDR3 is TGTGCCAGCAGCCAAGACAGGGGCTTTGATTCCTACAATGAGCAGTTCTTC. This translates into CASSQDRGFDSYNEQFF.

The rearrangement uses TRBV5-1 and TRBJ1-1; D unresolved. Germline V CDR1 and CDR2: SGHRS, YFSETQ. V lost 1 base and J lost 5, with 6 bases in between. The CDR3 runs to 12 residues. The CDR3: CASSLTNTEAFF. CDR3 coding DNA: TGCGCCAGCAGCTTGACTAATACTGAAGCTTTCTTT.

Written as DNA, the CDR3 is TGTGCCAGTAGTATAGGCCGGGGGTACGACAATGAGCAGTTCTTC. It yields the protein CASSIGRGYDNEQFF. The chain has TRBV19 and TRBJ2-1; a weak D match, TRBD2 (6 bases). CDR1 and CDR2 from the germline V gene are LNHDA and SQIVND (reference sequence). Trimming took off 1 base at V and 5 bases at J, with 12 bases between the two ends. The CDR3 has 15 residues.

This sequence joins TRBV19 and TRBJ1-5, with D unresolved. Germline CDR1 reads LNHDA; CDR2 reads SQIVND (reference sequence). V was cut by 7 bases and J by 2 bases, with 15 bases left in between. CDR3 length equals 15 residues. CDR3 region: CASKYSDRGNQPQHF. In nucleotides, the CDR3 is TGTGCCAGTAAGTATAGCGATCGAGGCAATCAGCCCCAGCATTTT.

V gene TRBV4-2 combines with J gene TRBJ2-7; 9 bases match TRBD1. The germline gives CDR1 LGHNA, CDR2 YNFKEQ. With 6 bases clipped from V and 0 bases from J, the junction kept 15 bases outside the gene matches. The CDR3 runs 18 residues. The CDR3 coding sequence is TGTGCCAGCAGTCGCCGCTTGTCCGGGACAGGGAGCTCCTACGAGCAGTACTTC. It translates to CASSRRLSGTGSSYEQYF.

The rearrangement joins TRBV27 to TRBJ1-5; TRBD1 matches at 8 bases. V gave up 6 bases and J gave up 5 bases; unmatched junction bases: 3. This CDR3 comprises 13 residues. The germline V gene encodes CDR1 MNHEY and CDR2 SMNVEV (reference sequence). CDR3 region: CASSRTGYQPQHF. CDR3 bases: TGTGCCAGCAGCAGGACAGGGTATCAGCCCCAGCATTTT.

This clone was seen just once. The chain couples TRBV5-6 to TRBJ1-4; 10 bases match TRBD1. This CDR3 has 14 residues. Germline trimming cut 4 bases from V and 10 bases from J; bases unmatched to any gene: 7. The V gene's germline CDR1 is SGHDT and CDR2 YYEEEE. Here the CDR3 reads CASSPTGGARKLFF. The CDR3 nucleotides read TGTGCCAGCAGCCCGACAGGGGGCGCGAGAAAACTGTTTTTT.

CDR3 coding DNA: TGTGCCAGCACCGAACGGGGAGGCGCCGGGGAGCTGTTTTTT. This translates into CASTERGGAGELFF. The genes are TRBV7-9 and TRBJ2-2; tentatively, D is TRBD2 (6 bases). Germline lookup yields CDR1 SEHNR and CDR2 FQNEAQ (reference sequence). Trimming took off 7 bases at V and 6 bases at J, with 15 bases between the two ends. The CDR3 is 14 residues long. Together with reference TRBV7-9 and TRBJ2-2, the CDR3 gives the full variable domain: DTGVSQNPRHKITKRGQNVTFRCDPISEHNRLYWYRQTLGQGPEFLTYFQNEAQLEKSRLLSDRFSAERPKGSFSTLEIQRTEQGDSAMYLCASTERGGAGELFFGEGSRLTVL.